A single sample gave rise to the 23 T cell receptor beta chains below, sequenced in a study of blood T cell repertoires in COVID-19. Sequenced by immunoSEQ multiplex PCR; TCRdb stores in-frame clones only, minus some. The sample carries 97,000 or so clones, approximately 82% recorded once. Sequenced input: peripheral blood. The receptors were gathered from a man aged 65 to 79 with acute or convalescent COVID-19.

This clone was observed a single time. V is TRBV29-1 and J is TRBJ1-1; 8 bases agree with TRBD1. Germline CDR1 is SQVTM and CDR2 is ANQGSEA. This CDR3 is built from 14 residues. V shed 1 base, J shed 6 bases, and the junction held 7 bases outside the gene matches. CDR3 nucleotide sequence: TGCAGCGTTGAAGTGTGGACAGGGCTTCCTGAAGCTTTCTTT. It encodes CSVEVWTGLPEAFF.

The CDR3 sequence: CASRDRENYGYTF. The CDR3 coding sequence is TGTGCCAGTAGGGACAGGGAAAACTATGGCTACACCTTC. The chain carries TRBV19 and TRBJ1-2; 8 bases line up with TRBD1. The germline V gene encodes CDR1 LNHDA and CDR2 SQIVND (reference sequence). The CDR3 sequence is 13 residues long. The junction had 2 bases not matched to a gene; V was cut back by 6 bases and J by 2 bases.

This chain links TRBV2 with TRBJ2-1; TRBD2 matches 14 bases. With V trimmed by 6 bases and J by 0 bases, 13 bases remained unmatched. In germline, CDR1 is SNHLY, CDR2 FYNNEI. The CDR3 totals 20 residues. CDR3 sequence reads: CASRGVPGTSGGSSYNEQFF. The CDR3 DNA follows: TGTGCCAGCAGGGGGGTTCCCGGGACTAGCGGGGGTAGCTCCTACAATGAGCAGTTCTTC.

The chain couples TRBV19 to TRBJ2-5, with 11 bases identical to TRBD1. The CDR3 is 14 residues long. V shed 6 bases, J shed 5 bases, and the junction held 5 bases outside the gene matches. Germline CDR1 is LNHDA and CDR2 is SQIVND (reference sequence). CDR3 loop: CASRADRGRETQYF. In DNA, the CDR3 is TGTGCCAGTAGGGCGGACAGGGGGCGGGAGACCCAGTACTTC.

This sequence joins TRBV6-5 and TRBJ2-3, with D maybe TRBD2 (6 bases). Germline lookup yields CDR1 MNHEY and CDR2 SVGAGI. The CDR3 sequence is 13 residues long. Trimming removed 2 bases at V and 6 bases at J, with 9 bases between. The CDR3 sequence: CASSYDSGDTQYF. The CDR3 nucleotides are TGTGCCAGCAGTTACGATAGCGGCGATACGCAGTATTTT.

The genes are TRBV7-2 and TRBJ2-3; 8 bases match TRBD1. The CDR3 contains 14 residues. V was pared by 6 bases and J by 3 bases, with 5 bases of the junction left unmatched. Germline V lookup: CDR1 SGHTA, CDR2 FQGNSA. For the CDR3, the DNA is TGTGCCAGCAGACTCCGACAGGGGACAGATACGCAGTATTTT. Translating it yields CASRLRQGTDTQYF.

The V call is TRBV18, the J call TRBJ1-4, with D hard to call. V was cut by 3 bases and J by 0 bases, with 14 bases left in between. The CDR3 extends over 17 amino acids. Germline V gives CDR1 KGHSH, CDR2 LQKENI. Written as DNA, the CDR3 is TGTGCCAGCTCACCCAGTATTTCAGTTGCAACTAATGAAAAACTGTTTTTT. This codes for CASSPSISVATNEKLFF.

This chain joins TRBV27 and TRBJ1-2; TRBD1 matches 8 bases. CDR3 length: 14 residues. Germline V lookup: CDR1 MNHEY, CDR2 SMNVEV (reference sequence). J was trimmed by 7 bases and V by 5 bases; bases with no gene match: 9. In DNA, the CDR3 is TGTGCCAGCAGTGGACAGGGAATCGGTCGTGGCTACACCTTC. It encodes CASSGQGIGRGYTF.

This clone appeared a single time. The J gene is TRBJ2-3, the V gene TRBV29-1; 8 bases map to TRBD2. The CDR3 totals 14 residues. Germline V gene sequence: CDR1 SQVTM, CDR2 ANQGSEA. J lost 5 bases, V lost 7 bases, and 11 bases had no gene match. The CDR3 sequence is CSARSGSGGDTQYF. Written as DNA, the CDR3 is TGCAGCGCCCGCAGCGGGAGTGGTGGAGATACGCAGTATTTT.

This chain links TRBV5-1 with TRBJ2-2; maybe TRBD1 (6 bases). CDR1 is SGHRS, CDR2 YFSETQ, per germline. Trimming removed 4 bases from V and 1 base from J, with 26 bases in between. This CDR3 is 20 amino acids long. The CDR3 DNA reads as TGCGCCAGCAGCCGGAACACGTACCTCGTGGGGACAAGGAACACCGGGGAGCTGTTTTTT. This translates into CASSRNTYLVGTRNTGELFF.

CDR3 nucleotides: TGTGCCTGGAGTGCAGGCACAGATACGCAGTATTTT. It specifies CAWSAGTDTQYF. V gene TRBV30 combines with J gene TRBJ2-3, with no clear D. Germline V lookup: CDR1 GTSNPN, CDR2 SVGIG (reference sequence). The CDR3 runs 12 residues. V was clipped by 1 base and J by 1 base, with 3 bases between them. The whole variable domain, remainder taken from reference TRBV30 and TRBJ2-3, is SQTIHQWPATLVQPVGSPLSLECTVEGTSNPNLYWYRQAAGRGLQLLFYSVGIGQISSEVPQNLSASRPQDRQFILSSKKLLLSDSGFYLCAWSAGTDTQYFGPGTRLTVL.

This clone was seen a few times. V gene TRBV6-1 combines with J gene TRBJ2-1; 10 bases match TRBD2. V shed 3 bases, J shed 8 bases, and the junction held 7 bases outside the gene matches. This CDR3 has 15 residues. Germline V gene data show CDR1 as MNHNS and CDR2 as SASEGT. The CDR3 DNA is TGTGCCAGCAGTGACGCTAGCGGGAGTCATGATGAGCAGTTCTTC. This sequence encodes CASSDASGSHDEQFF.

This chain connects TRBV30 to TRBJ1-4; D remains ambiguous. The CDR3 loop spans 13 amino acids. Germline V lookup: CDR1 GTSNPN, CDR2 SVGIG (reference sequence). Trimming pared 4 bases from V and 7 bases from J, leaving 13 bases between. The CDR3 loop reads CAWTTPLTEKLFF. CDR3 sequence (DNA): TGTGCCTGGACCACCCCTCTAACTGAAAAACTGTTTTTT.

V is TRBV25-1 and J is TRBJ2-1, with TRBD2 matching over 8 bases. This CDR3 spans 16 amino acids. The V and J ends lost 2 bases and 4 bases, in that order; junction bases with no gene match: 7. Germline V gene lookup returns CDR1 MGHDK and CDR2 SYGVNS. CDR3 amino acids: CASSEPSGSIYNEQFF. The CDR3 nucleotides read TGTGCCAGCAGTGAACCAAGCGGGAGTATTTACAATGAGCAGTTCTTC.

The chain employs TRBV6-5 and TRBJ1-1, with TRBD1 matching 9 bases. Per the germline V gene, CDR1 is MNHEY and CDR2 is SVGAGI. The CDR3 is 13 residues long. The V and J ends lost 5 bases and 8 bases, in that order; junction bases with no gene match: 6. The CDR3 loop reads CASSSSGTGEAFF. Here the CDR3 DNA reads TGTGCCAGCAGTAGCTCCGGGACAGGGGAAGCTTTCTTT.

The rearrangement uses TRBV7-8 and TRBJ2-3; 8 bases are a match to TRBD1. Germline CDR1 is SGHVS and CDR2 is FQNEAQ. This CDR3 is 14 amino acids long. The V and J ends lost 4 bases and 9 bases, in that order; junction bases with no gene match: 9. The CDR3 loop reads CASSSDRADRTQYF. Here the CDR3 DNA reads TGTGCCAGCAGCTCGGACAGGGCGGATAGGACGCAGTATTTT.

The chain joins TRBV6-5 to TRBJ1-1; D is ambiguous. Deletions cut 6 bases from V and 3 bases from J, with 11 bases between. The CDR3 consists of 13 residues. The germline V gene encodes CDR1 MNHEY and CDR2 SVGAGI. CDR3 DNA: TGTGCCAGCAGCTTCCATGAGGACACTGAAGCTTTCTTT. Protein: CASSFHEDTEAFF.

The rearrangement joins TRBV5-6 to TRBJ2-3; TRBD2 matches 8 bases. CDR3 length: 15 residues. V shed 3 bases and J 5 bases; nucleotides not matched to a gene: 8. Germline values: CDR1 SGHDT, CDR2 YYEEEE. The DNA for the CDR3 is TGTGCCAGCAGCTCACCGGGACTAGGGCAAGATACGCAGTATTTT. Amino acid sequence: CASSSPGLGQDTQYF.

This clone has only a few counts. The chain recombines TRBV7-9 with TRBJ2-7, with D possibly being TRBD1 (6 bases). CDR3 length: 13 residues. Germline values: CDR1 SEHNR, CDR2 FQNEAQ (reference sequence). Trimming took 3 bases from V and 6 from J, leaving 12 bases between them. The chain's CDR3 is CASSFRDTGEQYF. The CDR3 DNA reads TGTGCCAGCAGCTTCAGGGACACTGGCGAGCAGTACTTC.

The table lists this clone with a count of one. This chain links TRBV15 with TRBJ2-2; TRBD2 might be the D (5 bases). The CDR3 spans 13 residues. Germline CDR1 and CDR2: LNHNV and YYDKDF (reference sequence). The V gene lost 6 bases and the J gene lost 7 bases, with 12 bases spanning the gap. Written as DNA, the CDR3 is TGTGCCACCAGGACTATCAATCACGGGGAGCTGTTTTTT. It yields the protein CATRTINHGELFF.

The chain combines TRBV25-1 with TRBJ1-4; D gene ambiguous. Germline-derived CDR1 and CDR2 are MGHDK and SYGVNS. Trimming stripped 5 bases from V and 3 bases from J, with 13 bases between. The CDR3 runs 15 residues. This CDR3 reads CASSTLRGPNEKLFF. Here the CDR3 DNA reads TGTGCCAGCAGTACCCTCCGGGGTCCTAATGAAAAACTGTTTTTT.

The V gene is TRBV20-1, the J gene TRBJ1-5; TRBD1 matches 7 bases. Trimming took 3 bases from V and 4 from J; bases not matched to a gene: 6. Per germline, CDR1 DFQATT and CDR2 SNEGSKA (reference sequence). The CDR3 contains 14 residues. CDR3 in DNA: TGCAGTGCTAGTGAGGACAGGCCGAATCAGCCCCAGCATTTT. Encoded protein: CSASEDRPNQPQHF.

J is TRBJ2-7 and V is TRBV18; the match to TRBD1 covers 7 bases. CDR1 is KGHSH, CDR2 LQKENI, per germline. The CDR3 has 12 residues. Losses at the gene ends were 5 bases for V and 5 bases for J; bases not matched to a gene: 3. The CDR3 region has the DNA TGTGCCAGCTCAACCGACAGGGACGAGCAGTACTTC. It codes for CASSTDRDEQYF.